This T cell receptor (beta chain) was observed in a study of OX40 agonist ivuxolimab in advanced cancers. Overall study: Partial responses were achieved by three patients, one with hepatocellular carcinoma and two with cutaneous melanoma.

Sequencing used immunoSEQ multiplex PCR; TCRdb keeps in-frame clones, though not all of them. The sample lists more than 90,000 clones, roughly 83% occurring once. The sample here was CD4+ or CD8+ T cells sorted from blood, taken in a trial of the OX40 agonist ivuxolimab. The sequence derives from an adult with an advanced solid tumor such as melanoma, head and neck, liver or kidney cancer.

The CDR3 spells CASSPNGGAGPEAFF. As DNA, the CDR3 is TGTGCCAGCAGCCCAAATGGGGGGGCGGGCCCTGAAGCTTTCTTT. J is TRBJ1-1 and V is TRBV11-2, with D maybe TRBD1 (6 bases). There are 15 residues in the CDR3. The V gene's germline CDR1 is SGHAT and CDR2 FQNNGV. The ends were cut back, 5 bases at V and 6 bases at J, with 19 bases in the middle.